Reported below is one T cell receptor (beta chain). A multiplex PCR was run with 60 Vbeta primers and 13 Jbeta primers. Using immunoSEQ multiplex PCR, the repertoire was profiled, and TCRdb retains in-frame clones only, with some absent. The sample has some 160,000 clones, 70% to 85% seen once; the top ten hold roughly 6.5%. This entry comes from a study of cytomegalovirus exposure and HLA in healthy donors. Germline V gene lookup returns CDR1 LNHDA and CDR2 SQIVND (reference sequence). The CDR3 contains 18 residues. V was trimmed by 4 bases and J by 3 bases, leaving 24 bases between them. Sequencing was done on a sample of PBMCs. This receptor was obtained from a man in his forties or fifties in good health and CMV-seropositive. The V call is TRBV19, the J call TRBJ1-1; D possibly corresponds to TRBD1 (6 bases). CDR3 region: CASSTPPLGTSIHTEAFF. For the CDR3, the DNA is TGTGCCAGTAGTACCCCCCCCTTGGGGACATCCATACACACTGAAGCTTTCTTT. The variable domain in full, completed from reference TRBV19 and TRBJ1-1, reads DGGITQSPKYLFRKEGQNVTLSCEQNLNHDAMYWYRQDPGQGLRLIYYSQIVNDFQKGDIAEGYSVSREKKESFPLTVTSAQKNPTAFYLCASSTPPLGTSIHTEAFFGQGTRLTVV.